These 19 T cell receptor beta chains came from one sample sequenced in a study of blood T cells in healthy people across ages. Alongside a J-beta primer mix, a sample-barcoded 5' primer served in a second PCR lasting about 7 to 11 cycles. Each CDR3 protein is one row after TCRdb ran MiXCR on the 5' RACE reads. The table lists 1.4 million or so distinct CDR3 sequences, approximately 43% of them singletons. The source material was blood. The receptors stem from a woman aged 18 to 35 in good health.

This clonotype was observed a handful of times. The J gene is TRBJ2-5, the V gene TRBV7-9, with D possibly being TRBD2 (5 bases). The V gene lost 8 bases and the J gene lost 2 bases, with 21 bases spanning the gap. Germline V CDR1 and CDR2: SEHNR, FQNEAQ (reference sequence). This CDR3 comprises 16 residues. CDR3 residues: CASSLNPSGEQETQYF. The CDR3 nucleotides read TGTGCCAGCTCCCTAAACCCCAGCGGAGAACAAGAGACCCAGTACTTC.

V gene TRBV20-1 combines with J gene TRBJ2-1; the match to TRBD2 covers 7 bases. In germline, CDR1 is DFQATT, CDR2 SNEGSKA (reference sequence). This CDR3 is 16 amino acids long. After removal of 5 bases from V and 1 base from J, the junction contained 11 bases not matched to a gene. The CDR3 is CSARPLREGSYNEQFF. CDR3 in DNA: TGCAGTGCTCGACCTCTGAGGGAGGGATCCTACAATGAGCAGTTCTTC.

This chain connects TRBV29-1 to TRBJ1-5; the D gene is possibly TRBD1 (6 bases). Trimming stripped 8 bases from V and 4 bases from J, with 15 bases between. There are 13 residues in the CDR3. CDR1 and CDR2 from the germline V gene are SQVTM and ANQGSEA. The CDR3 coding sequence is TGCAGCATTCGAGGGGGACCTAATCAGCCCCAGCATTTT. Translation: CSIRGGPNQPQHF.

CDR3: CSASLAGRTDTQYF. In nucleotides, the CDR3 is TGCAGTGCTAGTTTGGCGGGGCGCACAGATACGCAGTATTTT. V gene TRBV20-1 combines with J gene TRBJ2-3; D is possibly TRBD2 (6 bases). V lost 3 bases to trimming and J lost 1 base, with 11 bases between them. The length of the CDR3 is 14 residues. Germline loops: CDR1 DFQATT, CDR2 SNEGSKA (reference sequence).

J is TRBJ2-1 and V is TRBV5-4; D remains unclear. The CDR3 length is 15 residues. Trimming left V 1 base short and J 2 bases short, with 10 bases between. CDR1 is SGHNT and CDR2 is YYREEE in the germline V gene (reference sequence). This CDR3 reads CASSLFWQPYNEQFF. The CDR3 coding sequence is TGTGCCAGCAGCTTGTTCTGGCAGCCCTACAATGAGCAGTTCTTC.

The CDR3 DNA reads TGTGCCACCAGCAGAGATAACGCAGGGGTAGTAGGGATGAACACTGAAGCTTTCTTT. As protein: CATSRDNAGVVGMNTEAFF. This rearrangement joins TRBV15 to TRBJ1-1, with D tentatively TRBD1 (6 bases). The CDR3 sequence is 19 residues long. Between the trimmed V and J ends, which lost 0 bases and 0 bases, there was a span of 20 bases. The V gene's germline CDR1 is LNHNV and CDR2 YYDKDF (reference sequence).

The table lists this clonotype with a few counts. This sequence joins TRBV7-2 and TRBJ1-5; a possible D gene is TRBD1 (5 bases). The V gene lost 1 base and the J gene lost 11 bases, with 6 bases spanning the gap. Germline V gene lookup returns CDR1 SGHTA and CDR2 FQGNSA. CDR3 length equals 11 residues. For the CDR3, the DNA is TGTGCCAGCAGCTTAGGACAGACCCAGCATTTT. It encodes CASSLGQTQHF.

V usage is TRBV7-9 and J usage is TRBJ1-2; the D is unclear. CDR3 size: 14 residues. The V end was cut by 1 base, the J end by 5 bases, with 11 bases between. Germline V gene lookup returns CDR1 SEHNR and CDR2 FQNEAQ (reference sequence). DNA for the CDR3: TGTGCCAGCAGCTTAGAGGCGGTGGAATATGGCTACACCTTC. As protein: CASSLEAVEYGYTF.

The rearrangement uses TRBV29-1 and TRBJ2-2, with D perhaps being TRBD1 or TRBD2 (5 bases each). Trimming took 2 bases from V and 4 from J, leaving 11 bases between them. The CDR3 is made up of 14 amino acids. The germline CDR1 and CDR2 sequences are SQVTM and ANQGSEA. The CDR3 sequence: CSVELGVVTGELFF. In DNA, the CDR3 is TGCAGCGTTGAACTGGGGGTAGTCACCGGGGAGCTGTTTTTT.

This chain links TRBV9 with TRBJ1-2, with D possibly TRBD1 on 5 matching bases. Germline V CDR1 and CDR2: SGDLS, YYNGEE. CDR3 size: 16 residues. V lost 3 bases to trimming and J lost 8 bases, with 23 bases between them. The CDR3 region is CASSGAPTGGTQGYTF. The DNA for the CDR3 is TGTGCCAGCAGCGGGGCCCCAACTGGGGGGACCCAAGGCTACACCTTC. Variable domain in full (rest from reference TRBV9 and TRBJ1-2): DSGVTQTPKHLITATGQRVTLRCSPRSGDLSVYWYQQSLDQGLQFLIQYYNGEERAKGNILERFSAQQFPDLHSELNLSSLELGDSALYFCASSGAPTGGTQGYTFGSGTRLTVV.

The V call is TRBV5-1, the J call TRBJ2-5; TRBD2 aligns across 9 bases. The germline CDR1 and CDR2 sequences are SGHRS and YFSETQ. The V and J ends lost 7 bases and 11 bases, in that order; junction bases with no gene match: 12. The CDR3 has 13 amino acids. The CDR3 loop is CASRRAGGNEQYF. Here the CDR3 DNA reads TGCGCCAGCCGACGAGCGGGGGGAAATGAGCAGTACTTC.

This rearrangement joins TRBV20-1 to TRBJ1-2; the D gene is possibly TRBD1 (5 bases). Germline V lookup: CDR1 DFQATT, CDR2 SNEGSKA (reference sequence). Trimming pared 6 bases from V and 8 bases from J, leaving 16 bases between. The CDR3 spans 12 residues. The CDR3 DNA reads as TGCAGTGCCCTCGATAGGGGCTGGGGCTACACCTTC. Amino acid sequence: CSALDRGWGYTF.

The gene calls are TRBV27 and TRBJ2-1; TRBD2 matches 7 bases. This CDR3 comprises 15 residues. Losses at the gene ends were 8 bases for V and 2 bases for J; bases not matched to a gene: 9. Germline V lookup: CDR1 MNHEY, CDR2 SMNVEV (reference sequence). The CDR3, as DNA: TGTGCCAGCCTCCTGGGGGGGTTGCCCTACAATGAGCAGTTCTTC. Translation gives CASLLGGLPYNEQFF.

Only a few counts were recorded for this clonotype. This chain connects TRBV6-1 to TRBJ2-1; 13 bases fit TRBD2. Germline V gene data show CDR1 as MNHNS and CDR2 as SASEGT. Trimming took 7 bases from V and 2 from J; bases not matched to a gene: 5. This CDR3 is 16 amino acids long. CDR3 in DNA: TGTGCCAGCAAGCAGGGACTAGCGGGAACCTACAATGAGCAGTTCTTC. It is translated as CASKQGLAGTYNEQFF.

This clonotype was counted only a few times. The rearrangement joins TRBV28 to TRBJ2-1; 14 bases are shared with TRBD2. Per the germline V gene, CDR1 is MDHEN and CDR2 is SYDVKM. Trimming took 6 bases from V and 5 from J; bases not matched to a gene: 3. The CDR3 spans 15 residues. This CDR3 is CASRTSGRGHNEQFF. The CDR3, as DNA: TGTGCCAGCAGGACTAGCGGGAGGGGACACAATGAGCAGTTCTTC.

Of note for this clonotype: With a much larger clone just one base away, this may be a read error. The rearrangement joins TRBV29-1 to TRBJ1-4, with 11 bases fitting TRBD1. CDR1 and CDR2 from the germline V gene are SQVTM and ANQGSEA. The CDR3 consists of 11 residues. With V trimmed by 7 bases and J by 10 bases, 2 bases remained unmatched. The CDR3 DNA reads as TGCAGCGGGACAGGGGGCGGAAAACTGTTTTTT. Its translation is CSGTGGGKLFF. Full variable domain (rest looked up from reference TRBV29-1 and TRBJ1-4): SAVISQKPSRDICQRGTSLTIQCQVDSQVTMMFWYRQQPGQSLTLIATANQGSEATYESGFVIDKFPISRPNLTFSTLTVSNMSPEDSSIYLCSGTGGGKLFFGSGTQLSVL.

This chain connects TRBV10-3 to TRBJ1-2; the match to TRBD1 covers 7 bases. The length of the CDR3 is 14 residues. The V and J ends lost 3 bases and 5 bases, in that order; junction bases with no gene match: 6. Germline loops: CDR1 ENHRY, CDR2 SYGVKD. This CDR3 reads CAISDSTGRYGYTF. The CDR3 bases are TGTGCCATCAGTGATTCGACAGGGAGGTATGGCTACACCTTC.

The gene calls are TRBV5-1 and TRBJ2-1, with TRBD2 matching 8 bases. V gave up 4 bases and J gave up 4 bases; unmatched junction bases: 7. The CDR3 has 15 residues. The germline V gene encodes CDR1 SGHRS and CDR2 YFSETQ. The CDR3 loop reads CASSPQGLGYNEQFF. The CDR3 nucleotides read TGCGCCAGCAGCCCGCAGGGACTAGGTTACAATGAGCAGTTCTTC.

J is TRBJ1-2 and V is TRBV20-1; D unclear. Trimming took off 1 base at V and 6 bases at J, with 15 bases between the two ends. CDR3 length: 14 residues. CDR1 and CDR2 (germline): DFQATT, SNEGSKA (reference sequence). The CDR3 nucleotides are TGCAGTGCTAGAGTTGAGGGCAGGTGGGATGGCTACACCTTC. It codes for CSARVEGRWDGYTF.